The next 11 T cell receptor beta chains were all read from a single sample in a study of blood T cell repertoires in COVID-19. Using immunoSEQ multiplex PCR, the repertoire was profiled, and TCRdb retains in-frame clones only, with some absent. The repertoire holds 650,000 to 800,000 clones, with just under 90% as singletons. Sequencing was done on a sample of peripheral blood. These receptors were obtained from a woman between 18 and 30 years old with acute or convalescent COVID-19.

The V and J genes are TRBV7-9 and TRBJ1-1; D is unresolved. CDR3 length: 12 amino acids. Deletions cut 5 bases from V and 4 bases from J, with 8 bases between. Germline CDR1 reads SEHNR; CDR2 reads FQNEAQ (reference sequence). DNA of the CDR3: TGTGCCAGCAGCCTAATGAGCACTGAAGCTTTCTTT. This sequence encodes CASSLMSTEAFF.

This chain uses TRBV9 with TRBJ1-5; TRBD1 is a possible D gene (6 bases). The CDR3 runs 14 residues. The V gene's germline CDR1 is SGDLS and CDR2 YYNGEE. Deletions cut 3 bases from V and 6 bases from J, with 13 bases between. In nucleotides, the CDR3 is TGTGCCAGCAGCGACAGGGACGGAGGTCAGCCCCAGCATTTT. It encodes CASSDRDGGQPQHF.

The chain combines TRBV30 with TRBJ1-6; 9 nucleotides line up with TRBD1. The CDR3 length is 15 residues. Germline loops: CDR1 GTSNPN, CDR2 SVGIG (reference sequence). The ends lost 4 bases at V and 9 bases at J; junction bases unmatched: 10. CDR3 bases: TGTGCCTGGAAAATTTGGGACAGGGAGGGTTCACCCCTCCACTTT. This gives the protein CAWKIWDREGSPLHF.

The gene calls are TRBV6-6 and TRBJ1-2, with 7 bases identical to TRBD1. The trim removed 7 bases at V and 8 bases at J, leaving 19 bases unmatched. The germline gives CDR1 MNHNY, CDR2 SVGAGI (reference sequence). This CDR3 region has 16 residues. CDR3 bases: TGTGCCAGCACCTCCACGTACGACAGGGCTTATGAGGGCTACACCTTC. Protein sequence: CASTSTYDRAYEGYTF.

The rearrangement links TRBV19 to TRBJ1-5; a possible D gene is TRBD1 (6 bases). The germline gives CDR1 LNHDA, CDR2 SQIVND (reference sequence). This CDR3 has 14 amino acids. V lost 5 bases and J 4 bases, leaving 12 bases between the germline ends. CDR3 DNA sequence: TGTGCCAGTAGTTCCCAGGGGACGAATCAGCCCCAGCATTTT. It encodes CASSSQGTNQPQHF.

This chain links TRBV11-2 with TRBJ1-3, with a weak D call TRBD1 (6 bases). The length of the CDR3 is 16 residues. Germline V lookup: CDR1 SGHAT, CDR2 FQNNGV. V lost 4 bases and J lost 0, with 13 bases in between. The CDR3 DNA reads TGTGCCAGCAGCTCGATACAGGGAAACTCTGGAAACACCATATATTTT. Translation gives CASSSIQGNSGNTIYF.

The chain links TRBV19 to TRBJ2-3; 10 nucleotides agree with TRBD1. CDR1 LNHDA and CDR2 SQIVND come from the germline V gene (reference sequence). CDR3 length equals 16 residues. J gave up 1 base and V 3 bases, and 4 bases lay outside the gene matches. CDR3 loop: CASSITGTGGTDTQYF. DNA for the CDR3: TGTGCCAGTAGTATTACCGGGACAGGGGGCACAGATACGCAGTATTTT. Supplemented by reference TRBV19 and TRBJ2-3, the full variable domain reads DGGITQSPKYLFRKEGQNVTLSCEQNLNHDAMYWYRQDPGQGLRLIYYSQIVNDFQKGDIAEGYSVSREKKESFPLTVTSAQKNPTAFYLCASSITGTGGTDTQYFGPGTRLTVL.

A single count supports this clone. This sequence joins TRBV5-4 and TRBJ1-1, with D possibly being TRBD1 (6 bases). The CDR3 is 16 residues long. Germline lookup yields CDR1 SGHNT and CDR2 YYREEE (reference sequence). The germline V and J ends were trimmed by 0 bases and 5 bases, with 17 bases remaining between them. CDR3 loop: CASSLARGGGWTEAFF. CDR3 nucleotides: TGTGCCAGCAGCTTGGCCCGAGGGGGGGGTTGGACTGAAGCTTTCTTT.

The rearrangement joins TRBV12-3 or TRBV12-4 to TRBJ1-4; tentatively, D is TRBD1 (5 bases). There are 12 residues in the CDR3. V shed 4 bases and J shed 8 bases, with 8 bases lying between them. Written as DNA, the CDR3 is TGTGCCAGCAGTTATTACAGGGAAAAACTGTTTTTT. It specifies CASSYYREKLFF.

Only a few counts were recorded for this clone. V usage is TRBV7-9 and J usage is TRBJ2-1, with 12 nucleotides matching TRBD2. Per germline, CDR1 SEHNR and CDR2 FQNEAQ (reference sequence). The CDR3 loop spans 16 amino acids. Germline trimming cut 5 bases from V and 0 bases from J; bases unmatched to any gene: 2. CDR3 loop: CASSGLAGSSYNEQFF. The CDR3 bases are TGTGCCAGCAGCGGACTAGCGGGGAGCTCCTACAATGAGCAGTTCTTC. Using reference TRBV7-9 and TRBJ2-1 for the parts outside the CDR3, the full variable domain is DTGVSQNPRHKITKRGQNVTFRCDPISEHNRLYWYRQTLGQGPEFLTYFQNEAQLEKSRLLSDRFSAERPKGSFSTLEIQRTEQGDSAMYLCASSGLAGSSYNEQFFGPGTRLTVL.

The rearrangement joins TRBV27 to TRBJ1-2; 8 bases are shared with TRBD1. Germline V gene sequence: CDR1 MNHEY, CDR2 SMNVEV (reference sequence). This CDR3 region has 12 residues. J lost 3 bases, V lost 11 bases, and 5 bases had no gene match. CDR3 amino acids: CAVQTGDYGYTF. CDR3 in DNA: TGTGCCGTTCAGACAGGGGACTATGGCTACACCTTC.